This T cell receptor (beta chain) was recovered during a study of shared clonotypes between healthy human individuals. Study as a whole: The plates for each donor numbered three CD4 naive, three CD4 memory, two CD8 naive and one CD8 memory.

Sequencing used immunoSEQ multiplex PCR; TCRdb keeps in-frame clones, though not all of them. Of under 2,000,000 clones listed, approximately 94% were seen once; the top ten hold 1% to 1.5%. Looked up from germline, CDR1 is LNHDA and CDR2 is SQIVND (reference sequence). There are 14 residues in the CDR3. V was cut by 4 bases and J by 1 base, with 8 bases left in between. CD45RO-negative, CCR7-positively selected cells formed the naive CD8 fraction, excluding terminally differentiated effector memory CD45RA+ cells. On this clone: The antigen remains undetermined.

General study findings and limits: Clonotype sharing across several donors was observed for around 5% of naive CD4 clonotypes. The authors sampled blood alone, and tissue repertoires likely differ.

This receptor was identified in a man in his late teens or twenties in good health. This rearrangement joins TRBV19 to TRBJ2-4; either TRBD1 or TRBD2 may supply D (5 bases each). Sequenced sample: naive CD8+ T cells sorted from blood. In DNA form, the CDR3 reads TGTGCCAGTAGTAGGGACGGGGCCAAAAACATTCAGTACTTC. It encodes CASSRDGAKNIQYF.